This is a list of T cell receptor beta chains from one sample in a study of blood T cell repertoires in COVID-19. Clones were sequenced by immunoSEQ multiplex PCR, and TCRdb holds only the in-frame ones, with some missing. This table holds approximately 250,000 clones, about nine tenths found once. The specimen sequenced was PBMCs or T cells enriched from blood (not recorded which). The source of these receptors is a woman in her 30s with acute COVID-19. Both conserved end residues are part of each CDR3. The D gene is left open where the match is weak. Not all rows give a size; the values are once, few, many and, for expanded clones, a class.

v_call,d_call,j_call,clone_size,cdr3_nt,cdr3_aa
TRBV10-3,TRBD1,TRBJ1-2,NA,TGTGCCATCAGTGAGTCAGGACAGGGGGCTACCGGCTATGGCTACACCTTC,CAISESGQGATGYGYTF
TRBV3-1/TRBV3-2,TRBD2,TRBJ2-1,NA,TGTGCCAGCGGCGCGCCGGGACTAGCGGCCAATGAGCAGTTCTTC,CASGAPGLAANEQFF
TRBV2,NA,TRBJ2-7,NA,TGTGCCAGCACGAAATCGGGGTTAACGAGCTACGAGCAGTACTTC,CASTKSGLTSYEQYF
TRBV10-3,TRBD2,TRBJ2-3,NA,TGTGCCATCAGGGGGACTAGCGGAATTGATCCTAGCACAGATACGCAGTATTTT,CAIRGTSGIDPSTDTQYF
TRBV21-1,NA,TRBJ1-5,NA,TGTCTTATCGACAGGCGACGCTATAGCAATCAGCCCCAGCATTTT,CLIDRRRYSNQPQHF
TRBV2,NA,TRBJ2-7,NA,TGTGCCAGCGGACCCTCAGGGGAGGGCTCCTACGAGCAGTACTTC,CASGPSGEGSYEQYF
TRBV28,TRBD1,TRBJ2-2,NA,TGTGCCAGCAGTTCACCCGGGACAGGGTCGCCCGGGGAGCTGTTTTTT,CASSSPGTGSPGELFF
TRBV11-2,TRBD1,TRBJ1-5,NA,TGTGCCAGCAGCCAGGGACAGGTCAATCAGCCCCAGCATTTT,CASSQGQVNQPQHF
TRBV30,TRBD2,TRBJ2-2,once,TGTGCCTCGGAGCGGGGTACGAACACCGGGGAGCTGTTTTTT,CASERGTNTGELFF
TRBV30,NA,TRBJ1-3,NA,TGTGCCTGGAGCCCCGGGATCTCTGGAAACACCATATATTTT,CAWSPGISGNTIYF
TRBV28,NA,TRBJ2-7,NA,TGTGCCAGCAGTCCCGGGACTCGAAGTGGCTACGAGCAGTACTTC,CASSPGTRSGYEQYF
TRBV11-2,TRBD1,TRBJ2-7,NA,TGTGCCAGCTCCTCGTTTCAGGACAGGGCCTACGAGCAGTACTTC,CASSSFQDRAYEQYF
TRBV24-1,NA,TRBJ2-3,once,TGTGCCACCAGTGATTTCGCGACTTCCCCTAGCACAGATACGCAGTATTTT,CATSDFATSPSTDTQYF
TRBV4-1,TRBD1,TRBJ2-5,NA,TGCGCCAGCAGCCAAGACGACAGGGTATTGGAGACCCAGTACTTC,CASSQDDRVLETQYF
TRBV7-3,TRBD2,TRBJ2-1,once,TGTGCCAGCAGCTCCCTAGCGGGGGGGTACAATGAGCAGTTCTTC,CASSSLAGGYNEQFF
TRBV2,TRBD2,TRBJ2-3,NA,TGTGCCAGCAGTCTCGGACTAGCGGGAGCAGATACGCAGTATTTT,CASSLGLAGADTQYF
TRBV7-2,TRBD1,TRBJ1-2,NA,TGTGCCAGCAGCTTCCGAGAGACAGGGAACTATGGCTACACCTTC,CASSFRETGNYGYTF
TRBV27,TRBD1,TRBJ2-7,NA,TGTGCCAGCAGTTTGGGGACAGGGGCATACGAGCAGTACTTC,CASSLGTGAYEQYF
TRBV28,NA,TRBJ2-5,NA,TGTGCCACCTCAGGAGAGACCCAGTACTTC,CATSGETQYF
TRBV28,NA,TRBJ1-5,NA,TGTGCCAGCGTCGAGTTTTATAGCAATCAGCCCCAGCATTTT,CASVEFYSNQPQHF
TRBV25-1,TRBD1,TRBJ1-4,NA,TGTGCCAGCAGTGAAATCCCCCCGGGACAGAAGGCTGAAAAACTGTTTTTT,CASSEIPPGQKAEKLFF
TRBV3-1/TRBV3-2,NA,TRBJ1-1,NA,TGTGCCAGCAGCGCCCGGACAACTATGAACACTGAAGCTTTCTTT,CASSARTTMNTEAFF
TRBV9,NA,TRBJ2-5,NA,TGTGCCAGCAGCGTAGATATGGGGGCTGCCCAAGAGACCCAGTACTTC,CASSVDMGAAQETQYF
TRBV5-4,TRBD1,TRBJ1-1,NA,TGTGCCAGCAGCTTGGCCTTAAGGGGACAGGGGGAGTGGTACACTGAAGCTTTCTTT,CASSLALRGQGEWYTEAFF